This TCR beta chain came from a study of blood T cell repertoires in COVID-19. Study details: T cells, B-cell-depleted T cells, or PBMCs provided the cDNA or gDNA that served as material.

Authors' methods: Reference gene primer amplification gave estimated nucleated cell counts. The method was immunoSEQ multiplex PCR; TCRdb's version includes in-frame clones alone and lacks a portion of them. V, J and clone size derive from that table, while D and trimming were established from the DNA sequence. Here the sample spans around 64,000 clones, 87% being singletons. This TCR came from an elderly woman with acute or convalescent COVID-19. Sequencing was done on a sample of peripheral blood.

CDR3 in DNA: TGTGCCAGCTCATCCATTCAGTTACAGGGGTCTTCCTCTGGGGCCAACGTCCTGACTTTC. Amino acids: CASSSIQLQGSSSGANVLTF. The chain recombines TRBV18 with TRBJ2-6; TRBD1 agrees at 7 bases. Germline V lookup: CDR1 KGHSH, CDR2 LQKENI. J was trimmed by 0 bases and V by 5 bases; bases with no gene match: 16. CDR3 length: 20 residues.